One TCR beta chain is described in this entry. Its antigen is still unknown. Combining a sample-barcoded 5' primer with a J-beta primer mix, a second PCR ran for about 6 to 12 cycles. MiXCR was run by TCRdb on the 5' RACE reads, yielding one entry per CDR3 protein. The sample lists 1.5 million to 2 million distinct CDR3 sequences, 28% occurring once. The data were obtained in a study of blood T cells in healthy people across ages. Notes on the study in general: Significant beta diversity loss was already apparent by age around 40, declining roughly linearly. In the absence of known donor CMV status, changes in expanded clonotypes were possibly confounded. Long-lived and aged donors differed, with more naive CD4+ cells and higher diversity in the long-lived.

The length of the CDR3 is 15 residues. Germline V CDR1 and CDR2: SNHLY, FYNNEI. Between the trimmed V and J ends, which lost 7 bases and 1 base, there was a span of 14 bases. Samples each had at least 6 micrograms of total RNA extracted. This sequence joins TRBV2 and TRBJ2-1, with a weak D call TRBD1 (6 bases). This clonotype was obtained from a woman aged 30 to 39 in good health. Specimen: blood. The CDR3 spells CASKGQTGSYNEQFF. CDR3 DNA sequence: TGTGCCAGCAAAGGACAGACGGGGTCCTACAATGAGCAGTTCTTC.